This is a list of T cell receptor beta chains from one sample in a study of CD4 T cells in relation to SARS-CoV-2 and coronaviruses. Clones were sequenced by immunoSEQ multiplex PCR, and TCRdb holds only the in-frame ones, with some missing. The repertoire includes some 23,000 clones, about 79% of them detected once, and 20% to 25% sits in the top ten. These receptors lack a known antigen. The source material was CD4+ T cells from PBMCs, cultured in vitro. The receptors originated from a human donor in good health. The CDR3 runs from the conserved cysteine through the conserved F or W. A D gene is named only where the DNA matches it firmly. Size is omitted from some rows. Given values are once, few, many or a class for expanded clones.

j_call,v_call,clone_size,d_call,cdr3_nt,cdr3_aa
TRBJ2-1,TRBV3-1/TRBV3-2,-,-,TGTGCCAGCAGCCCGCAGGGACTGACCTCCACGTTCGGCAACAATGAGCAGTTCTTC,CASSPQGLTSTFGNNEQFF
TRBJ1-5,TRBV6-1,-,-,TGTGCCAGCAGTGCGCGGGGCGGGGGTTATAGCAATCAGCCCCAGCATTTT,CASSARGGGYSNQPQHF
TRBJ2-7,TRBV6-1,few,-,TGTGCCAGCAGTTCGCCGGGGTCCTACGAGCAGTACTTC,CASSSPGSYEQYF
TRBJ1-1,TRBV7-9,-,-,TGTGCCAGCAGCTTAGGCGCGTTGGACACTGAAGCTTTCTTT,CASSLGALDTEAFF
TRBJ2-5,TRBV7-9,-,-,TGTGCCAGCAGCTTAGCGTGGGGGGGGCGAGAGACCCAGTACTTC,CASSLAWGGRETQYF
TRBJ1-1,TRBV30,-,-,TGTGCCTGGATCCTGTGGGCCCACACTGAAGCTTTCTTT,CAWILWAHTEAFF
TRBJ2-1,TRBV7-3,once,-,TGTGCCAGCAGCACGGGCGAGGGCTGGGACAATGAGCAGTTCTTC,CASSTGEGWDNEQFF
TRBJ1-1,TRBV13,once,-,TGTGCCAGCAGCCTCGCAGGGGCAAACACTGAAGCTTTCTTT,CASSLAGANTEAFF
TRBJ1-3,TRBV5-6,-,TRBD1,TGTGCCAGCAGCAATACAATACGACCGGGACAGAGTAGAAACACCATATATTTT,CASSNTIRPGQSRNTIYF
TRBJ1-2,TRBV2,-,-,TGTGCCAGCAGTGAAGACAGCTATGGCTACACCTTC,CASSEDSYGYTF
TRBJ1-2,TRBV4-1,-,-,TGCGCCAGCAGCCAAGTCGGGGGGGGTGCGGGTGGCTACACCTTC,CASSQVGGGAGGYTF
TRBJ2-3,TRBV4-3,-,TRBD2,TGCGCCAGCAGCCAATTTAGCGGGGGGTCTAGCACAGATACGCAGTATTTT,CASSQFSGGSSTDTQYF
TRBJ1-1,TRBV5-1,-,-,TGCGCCAGCAGCCTAACCGGGGGCACTGAAGCTTTCTTT,CASSLTGGTEAFF
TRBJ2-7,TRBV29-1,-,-,TGCAGCGTTGGCCGTGGCCCTACCTACGAGCAGTACTTC,CSVGRGPTYEQYF
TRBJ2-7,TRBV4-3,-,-,TGCGCCAGCAGCCAAGAGTACGGGTATAATGAGCAGTACTTC,CASSQEYGYNEQYF
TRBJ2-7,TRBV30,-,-,TGTGCCTGGAGTGTACTTTCAATCTACGAGCAGTACTTC,CAWSVLSIYEQYF
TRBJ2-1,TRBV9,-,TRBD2,TGTGCCAGCAGCATCTCCGGGACTAGCGGTTATGACGAGCAGTTCTTC,CASSISGTSGYDEQFF